This T cell receptor (beta chain) appears in the sequencing data of a study of T cell changes during pregnancy in multiple sclerosis. This CDR3 is built from 12 residues. The junction had 7 bases not matched to a gene; V was cut back by 3 bases and J by 11 bases. Germline V lookup: CDR1 SGHAT, CDR2 FQDESV (reference sequence). Clones were read by immunoSEQ multiplex PCR, and TCRdb kept only the in-frame ones, dropping some. The repertoire holds about 49,000 clones, with about 90% as singletons. Specimen: CD4+ T cells from peripheral blood mononuclear cells, collected in the second trimester of pregnancy. The chain employs TRBV11-1 and TRBJ2-7; 7 bases map to TRBD1. This TCR was sampled from a female donor in good health, enrolled as a control in a pregnancy study. CDR3 bases: TGTGCCAGCAGCTTCCGGGACAGTGTTGAGTACTTC. Its translation: CASSFRDSVEYF.